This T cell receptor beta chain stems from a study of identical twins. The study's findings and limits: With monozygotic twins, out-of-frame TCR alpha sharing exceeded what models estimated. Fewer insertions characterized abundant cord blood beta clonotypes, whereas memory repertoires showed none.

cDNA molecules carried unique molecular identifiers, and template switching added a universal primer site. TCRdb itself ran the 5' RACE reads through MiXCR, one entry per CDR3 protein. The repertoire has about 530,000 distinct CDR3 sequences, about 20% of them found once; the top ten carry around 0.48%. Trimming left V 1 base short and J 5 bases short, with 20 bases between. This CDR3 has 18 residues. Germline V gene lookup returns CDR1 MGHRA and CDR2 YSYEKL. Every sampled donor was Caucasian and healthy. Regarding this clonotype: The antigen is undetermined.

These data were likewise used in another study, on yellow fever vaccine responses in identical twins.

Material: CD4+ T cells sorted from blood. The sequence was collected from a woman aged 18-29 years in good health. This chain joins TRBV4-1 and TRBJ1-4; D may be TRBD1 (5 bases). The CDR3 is CASSQAGRQQFSNEKLFF. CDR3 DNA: TGCGCCAGCAGCCAAGCGGGGCGGCAGCAATTCTCGAATGAAAAACTGTTTTTT.